The 7 T cell receptor beta chains listed next were all sequenced from one sample in a study of beta chain features in type 1 diabetes. Study-wide results and limits: All four CD4+ subsets from Type 1 diabetes patients carried moderately but significantly shorter TCRB CDR3s.

The sequenced template was cDNA made from the entire isolated RNA. Measured with immunoSEQ multiplex PCR; TCRdb has only the in-frame clones, and not every one. The data show around 280,000 clones, with approximately 15% seen just once and approximately 0.015% held by the top ten. No antigens are known for them. The sample taken for sequencing was naive CD4+ T cells from blood. These receptor sequences come from a young man with type 1 diabetes.

V and J are TRBV2 and TRBJ1-6; D call uncertain. Germline V lookup: CDR1 SNHLY, CDR2 FYNNEI. The CDR3 loop spans 15 amino acids. Trimming pared 6 bases from V and 10 bases from J, leaving 19 bases between. CDR3 bases: TGTGCCAGCAGGGAAAGGTCTCCCGGCGGGTCACCCCTCCACTTT. As protein: CASRERSPGGSPLHF.

The chain employs TRBV9 and TRBJ2-3, with D unclear. The V gene's germline CDR1 is SGDLS and CDR2 YYNGEE. This CDR3 comprises 14 residues. Trimming took off 0 bases at V and 2 bases at J, with 7 bases between the two ends. CDR3 loop: CASSVEATTDTQYF. In DNA form, the CDR3 reads TGTGCCAGCAGCGTAGAAGCTACCACAGATACGCAGTATTTT.

The V call is TRBV2, the J call TRBJ2-7; 7 nucleotides line up with TRBD1. The CDR3 length is 15 residues. After removal of 3 bases from V and 1 base from J, the junction contained 6 bases not matched to a gene. The germline CDR1 and CDR2 sequences are SNHLY and FYNNEI. The CDR3 DNA reads as TGTGCCAGCAGTGAGGGGCTGGACAGGTCCTACGAGCAGTACTTC. Residues: CASSEGLDRSYEQYF.

Only a few counts were recorded for this clone. This chain connects TRBV23-1 to TRBJ2-7; 8 bases map to TRBD2. TRBV23-1 qualifies as an ORF whose function is uncertain. V lost 1 base, J lost 3 bases, and 17 bases stayed unmatched. This CDR3 contains 19 residues. The CDR3 is CASSQFQVAGNIQNYEQYF. In DNA form, the CDR3 reads TGCGCCAGCAGTCAATTCCAAGTAGCGGGAAACATCCAAAACTACGAGCAGTACTTC.

This clone was counted a few times. The chain recombines TRBV6-4 with TRBJ1-1, with D hard to call. This CDR3 region has 13 residues. In germline, CDR1 is MRHNA, CDR2 SNTAGT. V was clipped by 3 bases and J by 1 base, with 6 bases between them. The CDR3 DNA sequence: TGTGCCAGCAGTGAACAGTGGAACACTGAAGCTTTCTTT. It specifies CASSEQWNTEAFF.

Turning to this clone: Distinct nucleotide sequences in the sample also encode this CDR3. The chain has TRBV27 and TRBJ2-6, with D unresolved. The CDR3 consists of 14 residues. Between the trimmed V and J ends, which lost 4 bases and 0 bases, there was a span of 4 bases. Germline CDR1 is MNHEY and CDR2 is SMNVEV (reference sequence). Here the CDR3 reads CASSSYSGANVLTF. CDR3 DNA: TGTGCCAGCAGTTCCTACTCTGGGGCCAACGTCCTGACTTTC.

V and J are TRBV7-2 and TRBJ2-5, with D possibly being TRBD1 (5 bases). Trimming shortened V by 2 bases and J by 2 bases, and 9 bases separated the two germline ends. Per the germline V gene, CDR1 is SGHTA and CDR2 is FQGNSA. The CDR3 contains 14 residues. The CDR3 reads CASSLRGYQETQYF. CDR3 coding DNA: TGTGCCAGCAGCTTAAGGGGATATCAAGAGACCCAGTACTTC.